This T cell receptor (beta chain) was found in a study of OX40 agonist ivuxolimab in advanced cancers. About the study: The patients' treatment was ivuxolimab, an agonistic anti-OX40 (CD134) antibody. Three patients, one with hepatocellular carcinoma and two with cutaneous melanoma, achieved partial responses. Findings of the study overall: In the 0.1-3.0 mg/kg groups, partial responders showed among the lowest expansion.

Comments on this clone: Its cognate antigen is unknown.

Autoimmune disease history or systemic immunosuppression led to patients being barred. V was pared by 5 bases and J by 6 bases, with 9 bases of the junction left unmatched. The CDR3 has 14 amino acids. Germline CDR1 reads MNHEY; CDR2 reads SMNVEV (reference sequence). Measured with immunoSEQ multiplex PCR; TCRdb has only the in-frame clones, and not every one. The data hold tens of thousands of clones, with about nine tenths observed a single time. The sequence was obtained from an adult with an advanced solid tumor such as melanoma, head and neck, liver or kidney cancer. This chain joins TRBV27 and TRBJ2-7, with 8 bases fitting TRBD1. The specimen was CD4+ or CD8+ T cells sorted from blood, collected in a trial of the OX40 agonist ivuxolimab. Written as DNA, the CDR3 is TGTGCCAGCAGTCTGTACAGGGGGTCCCCCGAGCAGTACGTC. Translating gives CASSLYRGSPEQYV.